A selection of T cell receptor beta chains follows, all from one sample in a study of T-cell reconstitution after alpha-beta-depleted transplantation in children. One entry per CDR3 protein results from TCRdb running MiXCR on the PCR reads. The sample yields 190,000 or so distinct CDR3 sequences, less than 8% seen once. The starting material was PBMCs from the stem cell graft donor, obtained from the stem cell graft. The receptors shown here come from a human donor who donated a stem cell graft to a child with Wiskott-Aldrich syndrome. CDR3s include the opening cysteine and the closing phenylalanine or tryptophan. The D gene is left open where the match is weak. Not every row has a clone size; where given, it reads once, few, many or a size class.

d_call clone_size j_call v_call cdr3_aa cdr3_nt
NA many TRBJ2-7 TRBV29-1 CSVGPREYEQYF TGCAGCGTAGGTCCCCGAGAGTACGAGCAGTACTTC
NA NA TRBJ2-2 TRBV10-1 CASSESIMAGRTYTGELFF TGCGCCAGCAGTGAGTCGATAATGGCGGGGCGGACGTACACCGGGGAGCTGTTTTTT
TRBD1 many TRBJ2-7 TRBV12-3/TRBV12-4 CASSRRGQGAYEQYF TGTGCCAGCAGTCGGAGGGGACAGGGGGCTTACGAGCAGTACTTC
NA NA TRBJ2-5 TRBV10-2 CASSVVWGSGETQYF TGCGCCAGCAGTGTAGTCTGGGGATCGGGGGAGACCCAGTACTTC
NA few TRBJ2-1 TRBV10-3 CAISESWGGSDEQFF TGTGCCATCAGTGAGTCTTGGGGTGGCAGCGATGAGCAGTTCTTC
NA many TRBJ2-4 TRBV10-3 CAISEGSDIQYF TGTGCCATCAGTGAGGGTTCGGATATTCAGTACTTC
NA many TRBJ1-2 TRBV24-1 CATSDPGQGSDGYTF TGTGCCACCAGTGATCCCGGCCAGGGGTCTGATGGCTACACCTTC
NA many TRBJ1-1 TRBV6-5 CASANRAVPPAAFF TGTGCCAGCGCCAACAGGGCCGTACCGCCTGCAGCTTTCTTT
TRBD1 many TRBJ2-1 TRBV12-3/TRBV12-4 CASSPFTGDEQFF TGTGCCAGCAGTCCATTTACAGGGGATGAGCAGTTCTTC
NA NA TRBJ1-6 TRBV2 CASSERVWNSPLHF TGTGCCAGCAGTGAGAGAGTCTGGAATTCACCCCTCCACTTT
NA few TRBJ1-1 TRBV5-5 CASSQTGGTTEAFF TGTGCCAGCAGCCAGACCGGGGGAACGACTGAAGCTTTCTTT
NA many TRBJ2-3 TRBV7-2 CASSSDRPSTDTQYF TGTGCCAGCAGCTCAGACCGACCCAGCACAGATACGCAGTATTTT
NA few TRBJ1-2 TRBV11-2 CASSPQAPGGYTF TGTGCCAGCAGCCCACAGGCCCCGGGGGGCTACACCTTC
TRBD1 NA TRBJ1-5 TRBV7-2 CASSSGTADNQPQHF TGTGCCAGCAGCTCCGGGACAGCGGACAATCAGCCCCAGCATTTT
NA NA TRBJ1-5 TRBV11-2 CASSIQGNQPQHF TGTGCCAGCAGCATACAAGGCAATCAGCCCCAGCATTTT
NA many TRBJ2-3 TRBV6-5 CASSSRGTDTQYF TGTGCCAGCAGTTCAAGGGGCACAGATACGCAGTATTTT
NA many TRBJ2-5 TRBV5-1 CASSSGLPWHF TGCGCCAGCAGCTCGGGACTCCCCTGGCACTTC
NA many TRBJ1-2 TRBV10-3 CAISESRGYGYTF TGTGCCATCAGTGAGTCCAGGGGCTATGGCTACACCTTC
TRBD1 many TRBJ2-5 TRBV10-3 CAISGGQGLKTQYF TGTGCCATCAGTGGGGGACAGGGTCTGAAGACCCAGTACTTC
TRBD1 many TRBJ2-2 TRBV12-3/TRBV12-4 CASSLAQGARSGELFF TGTGCCAGCAGTTTAGCACAGGGGGCTCGTAGCGGGGAGCTGTTTTTT
NA many TRBJ2-5 TRBV7-6 CASSLEGLETQYF TGTGCCAGCAGCTTAGAGGGTCTGGAGACCCAGTACTTC
NA many TRBJ1-2 TRBV12-3/TRBV12-4 CASRRTGDYGYTF TGTGCCAGCAGGCGAACAGGAGACTATGGCTACACCTTC
TRBD1 many TRBJ1-1 TRBV29-1 CSVGTGKRTEAFF TGCAGCGTTGGGACAGGGAAGAGGACTGAAGCTTTCTTT
TRBD2 many TRBJ2-3 TRBV5-4 CASSLWLAGGLDTQYF TGTGCCAGCAGCTTGTGGCTAGCGGGGGGGCTGGATACGCAGTATTTT
NA many TRBJ1-2 TRBV2 CASSGQGGGYTF TGTGCCAGCAGTGGGCAGGGAGGTGGCTACACCTTC
NA many TRBJ2-3 TRBV29-1 CSVSRLDYTDTQYF TGCAGCGTTTCCCGACTTGACTACACAGATACGCAGTATTTT
NA few TRBJ2-1 TRBV2 CTSSLVPGVGSYNEQFF TGTACCAGCAGTTTAGTTCCCGGGGTTGGGTCCTACAATGAGCAGTTCTTC
NA many TRBJ1-2 TRBV12-3/TRBV12-4 CASSPGQSYGYTF TGTGCCAGCAGCCCCGGACAGAGTTATGGCTACACCTTC
NA NA TRBJ2-7 TRBV18 CASSLFSYEQYF TGTGCCAGCTCCCTATTCTCCTACGAGCAGTACTTC
TRBD1 many TRBJ1-5 TRBV6-2/TRBV6-3 CASINRDSGFNQPQHF TGTGCCAGCATCAATCGGGACAGTGGTTTCAATCAGCCCCAGCATTTT
NA many TRBJ2-3 TRBV7-6 CASSLASGTRVDTQYF TGTGCCAGCAGCTTAGCCTCCGGGACCCGGGTGGATACGCAGTATTTT
NA few TRBJ1-1 TRBV5-1 CASSLDSPGRGAEAFF TGCGCCAGCAGCTTGGATTCGCCAGGAAGGGGGGCTGAAGCTTTCTTT
NA many TRBJ2-1 TRBV4-3 CASSQDTSSYNEQFF TGCGCCAGCAGCCAAGACACTAGCTCCTACAATGAGCAGTTCTTC
TRBD1 many TRBJ1-5 TRBV7-2 CASSDSRDRGTGQPQHF TGTGCCAGCAGCGACAGCCGGGACAGGGGGACTGGGCAGCCCCAGCATTTT
NA many TRBJ2-1 TRBV7-2 CASSPVRGAQHNEQFF TGTGCCAGCAGCCCAGTCAGGGGGGCCCAGCACAATGAGCAGTTCTTC
TRBD2 many TRBJ2-3 TRBV5-1 CASSWKGLAFSTDTQYF TGCGCCAGCAGCTGGAAAGGACTAGCCTTTAGCACAGATACGCAGTATTTT
TRBD2 many TRBJ2-7 TRBV3-1 CASSQEVGGIEQYF TGTGCCAGCAGCCAAGAAGTGGGGGGGATCGAGCAGTACTTC